These 18 T cell receptor beta chains were all obtained from the same sample, sequenced in a study of human T cells and chemical hapten exposure. TCRdb fed the RACE reads into MiXCR, producing one record per CDR3 protein. This table holds around 120,000 distinct CDR3 sequences, roughly 13% found once. The time point here: pre-sensitization, week 0. Documented treatment: therapeutic diphenylcyclopropenone sensitization with weekly scalp DPC. The input for sequencing was whole blood, taken in connection with sensitization to the hapten diphenylcyclopropenone (DPC). These receptor sequences come from a woman under 30 with alopecia areata. Some clones in this sample may be carry-over from other donors' samples.

The chain uses TRBV20-1 and TRBJ1-1; possibly TRBD1 for D (5 bases). The V and J ends lost 3 bases and 1 base respectively, with 9 bases between them. Looked up from germline, CDR1 is DFQATT and CDR2 is SNEGSKA (reference sequence). This CDR3 is built from 13 residues. CDR3 sequence reads: CSARSTENTEAFF. For the CDR3, the DNA is TGCAGTGCTAGGTCGACAGAGAACACTGAAGCTTTCTTT.

This chain joins TRBV6-2 or TRBV6-3 and TRBJ2-7, with D hard to call. The V gene's germline CDR1 is MNHEY and CDR2 SVGEGT. V dropped 2 bases and J dropped 2 bases, with 4 bases sitting between them. The CDR3 contains 12 residues. The CDR3 region is CASSYGTYEQYF. The CDR3 DNA follows: TGTGCCAGCAGTTACGGTACCTACGAGCAGTACTTC.

The table lists this clonotype with many counts. The chain uses TRBV18 and TRBJ1-2; 10 bases map to TRBD1. This CDR3 has 15 amino acids. Germline lookup yields CDR1 KGHSH and CDR2 LQKENI. Losses at the gene ends were 3 bases for V and 5 bases for J; bases not matched to a gene: 6. CDR3 residues: CASSPRQGANYGYTF. The CDR3 coding sequence is TGTGCCAGCTCACCCAGACAGGGGGCGAATTATGGCTACACCTTC. The whole variable domain, remainder taken from reference TRBV18 and TRBJ1-2, is NAGVMQNPRHLVRRRGQEARLRCSPMKGHSHVYWYRQLPEEGLKFMVYLQKENIIDESGMPKERFSAEFPKEGPSILRIQQVVRGDSAAYFCASSPRQGANYGYTFGSGTRLTVV.

This rearrangement joins TRBV2 to TRBJ2-7; perhaps TRBD1 as D (6 bases). There are 16 residues in the CDR3. V lost 6 bases to trimming and J lost 2 bases, with 20 bases between them. CDR1 and CDR2 (germline): SNHLY, FYNNEI. CDR3 loop: CASRLGWRTVTYEQYF. DNA of the CDR3: TGTGCCAGCAGGTTAGGATGGAGGACAGTTACCTACGAGCAGTACTTC.

Many counts were recorded for this clonotype. The chain carries TRBV7-6 and TRBJ2-5; perhaps D is TRBD1 or TRBD2 (6 bases each). There are 16 residues in the CDR3. Trimming removed 1 base from V and 7 bases from J, with 19 bases in between. The germline gives CDR1 SGHVS, CDR2 FNYEAQ. CDR3 DNA: TGTGCCAGCAGCTTAGTGGGAACGAGGAGGGGGATGACCCAGTACTTC. Protein sequence: CASSLVGTRRGMTQYF.

This clonotype was seen more than once but under ten times. The chain employs TRBV6-5 and TRBJ1-5, with D possibly being TRBD1 (5 bases). Germline CDR1 MNHEY, CDR2 SVGAGI. This CDR3 has 16 amino acids. V was clipped by 0 bases and J by 4 bases, with 13 bases between them. CDR3 sequence: CASSYSRRGPNQPQHF. DNA for the CDR3: TGTGCCAGCAGTTACTCGAGAAGGGGCCCAAATCAGCCCCAGCATTTT.

This clonotype was seen a handful of times. The V and J genes are TRBV3-1 and TRBJ2-7; 10 nucleotides line up with TRBD1. V lost 3 bases, J lost 3 bases, and 8 bases stayed unmatched. CDR1 is LGHDT and CDR2 is YNNKEL in the germline V gene (reference sequence). The CDR3 is 16 residues long. The DNA for the CDR3 is TGTGCCAGCAGCCACCTCCCGGGACAGGGGATCTACGAGCAGTACTTC. Translation: CASSHLPGQGIYEQYF.

This clonotype was seen a handful of times. The chain joins TRBV7-2 to TRBJ2-7; 9 bases are a match to TRBD1. This CDR3 spans 14 amino acids. With 4 bases clipped from V and 3 bases from J, the junction kept 4 bases outside the gene matches. CDR1 and CDR2 (germline): SGHTA, FQGNSA. CDR3 coding DNA: TGTGCCAGCAGCTGGGACAGGGAACTCTACGAGCAGTACTTC. Translated, it gives CASSWDRELYEQYF.

CDR3 sequence: CASSLSSGLDTQYF. In DNA form, the CDR3 reads TGTGCCAGCAGCTTGTCTAGCGGGTTAGATACGCAGTATTTT. The rearrangement joins TRBV7-9 to TRBJ2-3, with 8 bases that match TRBD2. V lost 3 bases and J lost 5; bases outside the gene matches: 4. CDR1 and CDR2 from the germline V gene are SEHNR and FQNEAQ (reference sequence). This CDR3 is 14 amino acids long.

In this sample, this clonotype turned up a few times. The chain joins TRBV11-1 to TRBJ1-1; a possible D gene is TRBD1 (6 bases). Trimming removed 5 bases from V and 11 bases from J, with 18 bases in between. The CDR3 is 13 residues long. CDR1 is SGHAT and CDR2 is FQDESV in the germline V gene (reference sequence). This CDR3 is CASSAPSRGTAFF. The DNA of the CDR3 is TGTGCCAGCAGCGCCCCATCCAGGGGAACGGCTTTCTTT.

This clonotype was counted ten times or more. This chain connects TRBV7-2 to TRBJ2-1; TRBD1 matches 7 bases. The CDR3 sequence is 15 residues long. Germline V gives CDR1 SGHTA, CDR2 FQGNSA. V lost 1 base and J lost 2; bases outside the gene matches: 2. For the CDR3, the DNA is TGTGCCAGCAGCTTAGTTGGGACAGCCTACAATGAGCAGTTCTTC. Protein product: CASSLVGTAYNEQFF.

A few counts support this clonotype. V gene TRBV21-1 combines with J gene TRBJ1-1. TRBV21-1 is an annotated pseudogene. The CDR3 consists of 13 residues. CDR3 sequence reads: CASSKGDDTEAFF. DNA for the CDR3: TGTGCCAGCAGCAAAGGGGATGACACTGAAGCTTTCTTT.

Many counts were recorded for this clonotype. This chain connects TRBV7-2 to TRBJ1-5; 10 nucleotides line up with TRBD1. This CDR3 spans 16 amino acids. Trimming cost V 1 base and J 5 bases; bases outside gene matches: 5. Per germline, CDR1 SGHTA and CDR2 FQGNSA. The CDR3 reads CASSLGQGALDQPQHF. Written as DNA, the CDR3 is TGTGCCAGCAGCTTAGGACAGGGGGCGTTGGATCAGCCCCAGCATTTT.

The V gene is TRBV20-1, the J gene TRBJ2-7; tentatively, D is TRBD1 (5 bases). The V gene's germline CDR1 is DFQATT and CDR2 SNEGSKA (reference sequence). This CDR3 is 15 amino acids long. Trimming stripped 4 bases from V and 0 bases from J, with 16 bases between. The CDR3: CSANSGFRTSYEQYF. The CDR3 DNA is TGCAGTGCTAATTCAGGGTTCCGCACCTCCTACGAGCAGTACTTC.

This chain joins TRBV20-1 and TRBJ1-5, with a tentative D call TRBD1 (5 bases). The CDR3 runs to 13 residues. Germline V CDR1 and CDR2: DFQATT, SNEGSKA (reference sequence). V was pared by 3 bases and J by 3 bases, with 9 bases between. CDR3 residues: CSASKGTNQPQHF. The DNA for the CDR3 is TGCAGTGCTAGTAAGGGGACCAATCAGCCCCAGCATTTT.

This clonotype was seen only a few times. V is TRBV28 and J is TRBJ2-5, with TRBD2 matching 10 bases. CDR3 size: 15 residues. The V and J ends lost 6 bases and 5 bases, in that order; junction bases with no gene match: 9. CDR1 is MDHEN and CDR2 is SYDVKM in the germline V gene. CDR3 region: CASSARLAGRETQYF. As DNA, the CDR3 is TGTGCCAGCAGCGCCCGACTAGCGGGCCGGGAGACCCAGTACTTC.

This clonotype was counted ten times or more. The gene calls are TRBV4-1 and TRBJ1-1; D is ambiguous. V was cut by 6 bases and J by 1 base, with 15 bases left in between. The CDR3 spans 15 residues. In germline, CDR1 is MGHRA, CDR2 YSYEKL. CDR3 sequence reads: CASRREGTGNTEAFF. The CDR3 nucleotides read TGCGCCAGCAGACGAGAAGGTACTGGGAACACTGAAGCTTTCTTT.

There are a few counts of this clonotype. The V and J genes are TRBV18 and TRBJ2-5; TRBD1 agrees at 8 bases. Per the germline V gene, CDR1 is KGHSH and CDR2 is LQKENI. The CDR3 loop spans 16 amino acids. Losses at the gene ends were 3 bases for V and 2 bases for J; bases not matched to a gene: 8. For the CDR3, the DNA is TGTGCCAGCTCACCCCTGGCCAGGGGGCGACAAGAGACCCAGTACTTC. Protein sequence: CASSPLARGRQETQYF. Drawing the rest from reference TRBV18 and TRBJ2-5, the complete variable domain is NAGVMQNPRHLVRRRGQEARLRCSPMKGHSHVYWYRQLPEEGLKFMVYLQKENIIDESGMPKERFSAEFPKEGPSILRIQQVVRGDSAAYFCASSPLARGRQETQYFGPGTRLLVL.